The 7 T cell receptor beta chains presented below share a single source sample, sequenced in a study of blood T cell repertoires in COVID-19. The data were produced by immunoSEQ multiplex PCR, yet TCRdb's version contains in-frame clones alone and is incomplete. The repertoire holds 150,000 to 200,000 clones, roughly 83% seen once, with around 8.4% in the top ten. What was sequenced was peripheral blood. These receptor sequences come from an elderly woman with active or convalescent COVID-19.

This rearrangement joins TRBV7-8 to TRBJ1-1; weak D call: TRBD1 (5 bases). Germline CDR1 and CDR2: SGHVS and FQNEAQ. Trimming removed 5 bases at V and 5 bases at J, with 27 bases between. The CDR3 extends over 18 amino acids. The CDR3 DNA sequence: TGTGCCAGCAGCCGCCTGGCGGGTTACGGCGGGACGGAAACTGAAGCTTTCTTT. Translated: CASSRLAGYGGTETEAFF.

V and J are TRBV27 and TRBJ1-1; D call uncertain. The germline CDR1 and CDR2 sequences are MNHEY and SMNVEV (reference sequence). V gave up 5 bases and J gave up 0 bases, with 7 bases separating them. This CDR3 contains 13 residues. The DNA for the CDR3 is TGTGCCAGCAGTGGGCACGTGAACACTGAAGCTTTCTTT. This translates into CASSGHVNTEAFF.

The chain employs TRBV19 and TRBJ1-4, with no clear D. CDR3 size: 14 residues. Germline CDR1 LNHDA, CDR2 SQIVND (reference sequence). Deletions cut 5 bases from V and 7 bases from J, with 14 bases between. This chain's CDR3 is CASSLGGPREKLFF. CDR3 DNA: TGTGCCAGTAGTCTGGGAGGTCCGCGTGAAAAACTGTTTTTT.

This clone appeared once. The chain links TRBV6-2 or TRBV6-3 to TRBJ1-5; D ambiguous. Germline CDR1 is MNHEY and CDR2 is SVGEGT. The CDR3 covers 14 residues. Trimming took 6 bases from V and 7 from J, leaving 16 bases between them. The CDR3, as DNA: TGTGCCAGCAGCCCAAGGGAGTTCAGACAGCCCCAGCATTTT. Amino acid sequence: CASSPREFRQPQHF.

The CDR3 loop reads CASSQDRGQYNEQFF. CDR3 DNA: TGTGCCAGCAGCCAAGACAGGGGGCAGTACAATGAGCAGTTCTTC. The rearrangement joins TRBV3-1 (or the pseudogene TRBV3-2) to TRBJ2-1; TRBD1 matches 8 bases. Unmatched junction bases numbered 2, after V lost 0 bases and J lost 4 bases. Germline V gene sequence: CDR1 LGHDT, CDR2 YNNKEL (reference sequence). This CDR3 is built from 15 residues.

Notes on this clone: Within the sample, other DNA sequences also encode this same CDR3. This sequence joins TRBV19 and TRBJ1-2, with 7 bases fitting TRBD1. CDR1 and CDR2 from the germline V gene are LNHDA and SQIVND (reference sequence). The V segment lost 4 bases and the J segment 6 bases; nucleotides outside the gene matches: 2. The CDR3 consists of 12 residues. The CDR3 DNA reads as TGTGCCAGTAGTAGACAGGGTAATGGCTACACCTTC. Its translation is CASSRQGNGYTF.

V is TRBV11-3 and J is TRBJ1-6, with 7 bases fitting TRBD1. The CDR3 sequence is 14 residues long. V lost 5 bases and J lost 8; bases outside the gene matches: 6. Germline loops: CDR1 SGHNT, CDR2 YENEEA. The DNA of the CDR3 is TGTGCCAGCAGCCGCCTCACAGGGGATTCACCCCTCCACTTT. It specifies CASSRLTGDSPLHF. Variable domain in full (rest from reference TRBV11-3 and TRBJ1-6): EAGVVQSPRYKIIEKKQPVAFWCNPISGHNTLYWYLQNLGQGPELLIRYENEEAVDDSQLPKDRFSAERLKGVDSTLKIQPAELGDSAVYLCASSRLTGDSPLHFGNGTRLTVT.